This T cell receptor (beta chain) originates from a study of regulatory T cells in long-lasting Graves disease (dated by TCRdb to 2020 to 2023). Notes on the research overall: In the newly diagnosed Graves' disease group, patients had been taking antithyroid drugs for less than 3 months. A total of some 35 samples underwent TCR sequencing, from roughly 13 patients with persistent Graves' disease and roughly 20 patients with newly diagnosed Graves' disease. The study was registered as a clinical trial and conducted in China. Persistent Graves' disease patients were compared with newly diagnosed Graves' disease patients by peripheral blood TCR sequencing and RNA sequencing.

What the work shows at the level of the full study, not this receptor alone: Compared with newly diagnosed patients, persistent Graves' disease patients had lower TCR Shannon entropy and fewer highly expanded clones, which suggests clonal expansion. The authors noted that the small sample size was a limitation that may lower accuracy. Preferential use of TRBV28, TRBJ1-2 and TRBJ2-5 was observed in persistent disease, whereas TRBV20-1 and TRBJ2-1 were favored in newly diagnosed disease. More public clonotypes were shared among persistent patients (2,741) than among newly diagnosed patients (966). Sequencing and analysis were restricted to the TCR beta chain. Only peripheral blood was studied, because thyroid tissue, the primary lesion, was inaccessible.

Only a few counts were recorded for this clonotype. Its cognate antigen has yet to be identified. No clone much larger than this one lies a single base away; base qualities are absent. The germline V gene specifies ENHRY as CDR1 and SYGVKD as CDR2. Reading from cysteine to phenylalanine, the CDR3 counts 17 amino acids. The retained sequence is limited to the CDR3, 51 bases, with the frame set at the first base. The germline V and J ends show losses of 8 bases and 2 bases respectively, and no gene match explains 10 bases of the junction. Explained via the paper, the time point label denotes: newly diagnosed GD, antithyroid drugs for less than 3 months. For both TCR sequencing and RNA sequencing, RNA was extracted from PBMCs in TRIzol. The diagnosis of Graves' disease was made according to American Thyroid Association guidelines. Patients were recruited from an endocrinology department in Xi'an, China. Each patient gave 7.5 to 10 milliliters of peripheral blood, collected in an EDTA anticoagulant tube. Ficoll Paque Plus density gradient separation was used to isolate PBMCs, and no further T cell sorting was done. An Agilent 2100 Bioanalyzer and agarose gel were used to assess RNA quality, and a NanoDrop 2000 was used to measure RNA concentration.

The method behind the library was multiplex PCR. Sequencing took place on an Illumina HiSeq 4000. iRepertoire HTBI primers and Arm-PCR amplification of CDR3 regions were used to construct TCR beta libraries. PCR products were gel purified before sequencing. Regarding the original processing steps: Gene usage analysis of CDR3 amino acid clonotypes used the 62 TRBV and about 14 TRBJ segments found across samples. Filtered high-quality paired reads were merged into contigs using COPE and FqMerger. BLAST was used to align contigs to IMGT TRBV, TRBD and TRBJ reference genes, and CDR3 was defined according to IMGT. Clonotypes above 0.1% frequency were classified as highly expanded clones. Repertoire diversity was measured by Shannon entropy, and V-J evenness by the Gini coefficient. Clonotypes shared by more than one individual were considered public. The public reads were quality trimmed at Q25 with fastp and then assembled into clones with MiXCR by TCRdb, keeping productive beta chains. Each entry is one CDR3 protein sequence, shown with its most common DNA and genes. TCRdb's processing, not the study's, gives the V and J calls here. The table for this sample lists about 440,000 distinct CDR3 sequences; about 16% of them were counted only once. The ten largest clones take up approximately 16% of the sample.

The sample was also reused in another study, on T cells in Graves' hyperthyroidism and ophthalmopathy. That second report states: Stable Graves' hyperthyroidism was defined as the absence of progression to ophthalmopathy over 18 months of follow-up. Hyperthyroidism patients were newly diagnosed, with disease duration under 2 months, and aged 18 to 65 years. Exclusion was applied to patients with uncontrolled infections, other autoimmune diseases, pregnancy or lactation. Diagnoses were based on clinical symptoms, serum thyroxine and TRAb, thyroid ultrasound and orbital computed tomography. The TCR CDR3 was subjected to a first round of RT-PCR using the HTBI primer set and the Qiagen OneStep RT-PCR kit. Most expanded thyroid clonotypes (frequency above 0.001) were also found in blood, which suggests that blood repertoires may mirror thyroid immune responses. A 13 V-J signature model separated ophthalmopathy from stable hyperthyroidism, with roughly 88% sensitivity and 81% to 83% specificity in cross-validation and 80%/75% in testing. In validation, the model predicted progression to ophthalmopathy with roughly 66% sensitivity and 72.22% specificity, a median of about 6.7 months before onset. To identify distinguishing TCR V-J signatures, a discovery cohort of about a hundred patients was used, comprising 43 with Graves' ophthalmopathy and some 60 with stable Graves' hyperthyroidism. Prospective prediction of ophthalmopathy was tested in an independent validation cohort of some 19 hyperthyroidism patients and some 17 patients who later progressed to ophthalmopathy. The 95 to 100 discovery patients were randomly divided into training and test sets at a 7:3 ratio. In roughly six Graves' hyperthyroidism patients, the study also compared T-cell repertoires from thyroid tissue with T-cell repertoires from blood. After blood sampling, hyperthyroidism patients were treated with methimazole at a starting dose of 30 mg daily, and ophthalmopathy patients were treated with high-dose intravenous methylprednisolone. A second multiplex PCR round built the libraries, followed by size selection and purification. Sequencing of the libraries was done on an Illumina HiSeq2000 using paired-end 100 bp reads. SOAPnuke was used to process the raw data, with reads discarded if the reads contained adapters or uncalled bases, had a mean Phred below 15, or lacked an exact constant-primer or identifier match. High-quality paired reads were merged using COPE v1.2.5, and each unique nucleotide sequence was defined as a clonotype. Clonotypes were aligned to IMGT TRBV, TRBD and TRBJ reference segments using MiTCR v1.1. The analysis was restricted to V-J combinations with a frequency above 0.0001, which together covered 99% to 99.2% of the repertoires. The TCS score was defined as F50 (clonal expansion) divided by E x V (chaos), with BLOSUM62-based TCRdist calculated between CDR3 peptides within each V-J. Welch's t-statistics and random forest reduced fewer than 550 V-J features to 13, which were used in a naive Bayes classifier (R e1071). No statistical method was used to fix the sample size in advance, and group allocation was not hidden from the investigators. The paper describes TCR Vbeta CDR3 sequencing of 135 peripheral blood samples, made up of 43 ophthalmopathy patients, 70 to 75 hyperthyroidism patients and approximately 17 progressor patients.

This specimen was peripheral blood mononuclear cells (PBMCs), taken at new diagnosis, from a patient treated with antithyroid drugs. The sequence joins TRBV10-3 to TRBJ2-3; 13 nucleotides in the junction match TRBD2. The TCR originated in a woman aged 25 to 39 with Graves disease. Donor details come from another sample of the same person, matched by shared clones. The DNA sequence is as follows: TGTGCCATCGGGTCGGGACTAGCGGGGATCAACACAGATACGCAGTATTTT. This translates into CAIGSGLAGINTDTQYF.